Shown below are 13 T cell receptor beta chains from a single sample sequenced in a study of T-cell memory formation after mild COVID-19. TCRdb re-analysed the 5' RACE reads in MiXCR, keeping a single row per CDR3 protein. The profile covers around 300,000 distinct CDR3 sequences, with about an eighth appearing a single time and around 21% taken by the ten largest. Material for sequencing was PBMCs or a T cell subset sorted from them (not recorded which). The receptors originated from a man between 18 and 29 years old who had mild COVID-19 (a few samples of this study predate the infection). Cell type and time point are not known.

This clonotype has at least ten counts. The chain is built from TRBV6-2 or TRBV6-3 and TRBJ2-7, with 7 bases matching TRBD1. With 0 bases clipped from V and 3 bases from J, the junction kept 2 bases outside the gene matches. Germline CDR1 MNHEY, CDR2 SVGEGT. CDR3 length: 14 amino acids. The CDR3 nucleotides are TGTGCCAGCAGTTACTCAGGGGGCGGCTACGAGCAGTACTTC. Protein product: CASSYSGGGYEQYF.

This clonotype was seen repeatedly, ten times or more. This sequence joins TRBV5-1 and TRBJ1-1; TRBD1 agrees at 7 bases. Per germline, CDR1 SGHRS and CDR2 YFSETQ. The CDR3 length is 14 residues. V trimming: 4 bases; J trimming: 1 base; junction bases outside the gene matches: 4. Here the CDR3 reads CASSHGTANTEAFF. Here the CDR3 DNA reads TGCGCCAGCAGCCACGGGACAGCGAACACTGAAGCTTTCTTT.

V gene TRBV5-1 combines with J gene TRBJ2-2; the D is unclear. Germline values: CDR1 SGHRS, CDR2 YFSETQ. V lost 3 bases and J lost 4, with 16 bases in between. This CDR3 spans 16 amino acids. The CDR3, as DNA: TGCGCCAGCAGCTCCACCAATGAACAACTCACCGGGGAGCTGTTTTTT. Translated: CASSSTNEQLTGELFF.

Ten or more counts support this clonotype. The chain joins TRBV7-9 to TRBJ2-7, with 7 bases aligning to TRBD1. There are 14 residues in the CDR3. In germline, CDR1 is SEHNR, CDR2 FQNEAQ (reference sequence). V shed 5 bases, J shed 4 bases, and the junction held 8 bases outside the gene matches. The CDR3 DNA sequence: TGTGCCAGCAGCCGAACAGGGGCCACGTACGAGCAGTACTTC. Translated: CASSRTGATYEQYF.

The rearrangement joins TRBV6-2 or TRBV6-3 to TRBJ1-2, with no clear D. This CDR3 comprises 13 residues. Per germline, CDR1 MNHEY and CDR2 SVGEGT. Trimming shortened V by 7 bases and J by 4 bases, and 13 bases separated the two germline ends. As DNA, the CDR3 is TGTGCCAGCAAGTCAGGTTCGTCCTATGGCTACACCTTC. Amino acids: CASKSGSSYGYTF.

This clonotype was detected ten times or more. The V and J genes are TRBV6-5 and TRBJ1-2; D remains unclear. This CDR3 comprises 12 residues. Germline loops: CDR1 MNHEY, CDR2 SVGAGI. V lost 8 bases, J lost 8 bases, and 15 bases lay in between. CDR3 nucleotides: TGTGCCAGCGCGTCTCGGTCGGGGGGCTACACCTTC. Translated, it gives CASASRSGGYTF.

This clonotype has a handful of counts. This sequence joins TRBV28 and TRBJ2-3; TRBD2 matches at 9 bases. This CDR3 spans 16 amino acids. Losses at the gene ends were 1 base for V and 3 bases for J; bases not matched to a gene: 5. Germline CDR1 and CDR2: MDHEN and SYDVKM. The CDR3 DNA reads TGTGCCAGCAGTTTATTGGCGGGGGGGCGAACAGATACGCAGTATTTT. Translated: CASSLLAGGRTDTQYF.

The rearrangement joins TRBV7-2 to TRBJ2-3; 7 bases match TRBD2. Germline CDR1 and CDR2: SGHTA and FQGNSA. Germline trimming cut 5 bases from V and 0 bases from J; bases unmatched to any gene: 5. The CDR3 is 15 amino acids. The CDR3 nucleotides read TGTGCCAGCAGCCCCTGGGGGGGTAGCACAGATACGCAGTATTTT. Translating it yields CASSPWGGSTDTQYF.

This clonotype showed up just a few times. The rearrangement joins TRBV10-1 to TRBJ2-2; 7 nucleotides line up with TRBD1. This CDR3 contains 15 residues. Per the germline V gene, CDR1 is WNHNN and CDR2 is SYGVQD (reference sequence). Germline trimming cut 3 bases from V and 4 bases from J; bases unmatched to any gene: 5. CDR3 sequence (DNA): TGCGCCAGCAGTGACCCGGACAGGAGCACCGGGGAGCTGTTTTTT. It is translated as CASSDPDRSTGELFF.

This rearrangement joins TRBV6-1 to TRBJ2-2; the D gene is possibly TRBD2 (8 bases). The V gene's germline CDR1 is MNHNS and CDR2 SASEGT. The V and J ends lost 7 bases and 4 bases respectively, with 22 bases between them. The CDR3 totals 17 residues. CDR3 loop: CASTYLGGREGTGELFF. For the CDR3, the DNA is TGTGCCAGCACCTACCTAGGGGGCCGGGAGGGCACCGGGGAGCTGTTTTTT.

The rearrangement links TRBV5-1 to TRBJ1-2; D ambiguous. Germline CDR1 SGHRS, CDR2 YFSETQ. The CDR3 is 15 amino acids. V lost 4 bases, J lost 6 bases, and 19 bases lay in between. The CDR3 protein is CASSRDTDVLNGYTF. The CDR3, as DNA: TGCGCCAGCAGCCGCGACACCGACGTCCTAAATGGCTACACCTTC.

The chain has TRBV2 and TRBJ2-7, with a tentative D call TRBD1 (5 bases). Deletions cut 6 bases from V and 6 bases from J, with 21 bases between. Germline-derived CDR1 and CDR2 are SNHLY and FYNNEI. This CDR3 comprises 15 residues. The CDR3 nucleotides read TGTGCCAGCAGCGAGCAGGGCCTTTCTTTCAGCGAGCAGTACTTC. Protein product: CASSEQGLSFSEQYF.

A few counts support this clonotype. The CDR3 reads CASSGQGANSPLHF. The CDR3 DNA sequence: TGTGCCAGCAGCGGACAGGGGGCGAATTCACCCCTCCACTTT. The chain couples TRBV6-5 to TRBJ1-6, with 11 bases identical to TRBD1. With 6 bases clipped from V and 7 bases from J, the junction kept 2 bases outside the gene matches. The CDR3 length is 14 residues. The germline CDR1 and CDR2 sequences are MNHEY and SVGAGI.